Following are 21 T cell receptor beta chains from one sample sequenced in a study of blood T cell repertoires in COVID-19 (dated by TCRdb to about 2020). The library was made by the immunoSEQ multiplex PCR assay. TCRdb took over this immuneACCESS table, retaining in-frame rearrangements with V and J assigned. Such tables are incomplete; in checked studies, under half of the missing clones stem from an unresolved V gene, and the remainder is unexplained. The sample table shows some 110,000 clones, and roughly 79% are seen once. Roughly 7% of the sample lies in the top ten. Sequencing was performed on peripheral blood. These receptor sequences come from a man aged 65-85 years with active or convalescent COVID-19.

The rearrangement links TRBV13 to TRBJ2-7; 14 bases are shared with TRBD2. CDR1 is PRHDT and CDR2 is FYEKMQ in the germline V gene (reference sequence). The length of the CDR3 is 17 residues. The J segment lost 5 bases and the V segment lost 5 bases, leaving 11 bases of the junction unmatched. CDR3: CASSTPGLAGVFDEQYF. The DNA for the CDR3 is TGTGCCAGCAGCACACCGGGACTAGCGGGAGTTTTCGACGAGCAGTACTTC. Full variable domain (remainder filled in from reference TRBV13 and TRBJ2-7): AAGVIQSPRHLIKEKRETATLKCYPIPRHDTVYWYQQGPGQDPQFLISFYEKMQSDKGSIPDRFSAQQFSDYHSELNMSSLELGDSALYFCASSTPGLAGVFDEQYFGPGTRLTVT.

The V call is TRBV5-1, the J call TRBJ2-3, with 9 bases aligning to TRBD1. The CDR3 sequence is 15 residues long. The trim removed 0 bases at V and 5 bases at J, leaving 4 bases unmatched. Germline V gene lookup returns CDR1 SGHRS and CDR2 YFSETQ. The CDR3 sequence is CASSLGQGDRDTQYF. The CDR3 DNA follows: TGCGCCAGCAGCTTGGGACAGGGGGATAGAGATACGCAGTATTTT.

The chain employs TRBV4-2 and TRBJ1-1; 11 positions agree with TRBD1. Unmatched junction bases numbered 2, after V lost 1 base and J lost 4 bases. The CDR3 has 15 residues. Germline V gene sequence: CDR1 LGHNA, CDR2 YNFKEQ. DNA of the CDR3: TGTGCCAGCAGCCAAGCGGGGACAGGGGGCACTGAAGCTTTCTTT. Translated: CASSQAGTGGTEAFF.

The chain is built from TRBV3-1 (or the pseudogene TRBV3-2) and TRBJ1-2, with D tentatively TRBD1 (6 bases). In germline, CDR1 is LGHDT, CDR2 YNNKEL (reference sequence). Deletions cut 2 bases from V and 3 bases from J, with 13 bases between. The CDR3 contains 15 residues. The CDR3 DNA reads TGTGCCAGCAGCCAATATAGGACAGCTCACTATGGCTACACCTTC. Amino acids: CASSQYRTAHYGYTF.

The chain joins TRBV11-2 to TRBJ2-7; no clear D. This CDR3 has 15 amino acids. V lost 5 bases and J 9 bases, leaving 23 bases between the germline ends. Germline CDR1 SGHAT, CDR2 FQNNGV. The CDR3 bases are TGTGCCAGCAGCCCCCTGACACGGAATTTAGTTGGGCAGTACTTC. This translates into CASSPLTRNLVGQYF.

Of note for this clone: The sample holds other DNA sequences that translate to the same CDR3. V and J are TRBV7-9 and TRBJ2-2; tentatively, D is TRBD2 (6 bases). The V and J ends lost 0 bases and 5 bases respectively, with 7 bases between them. This CDR3 has 14 residues. CDR1 is SEHNR, CDR2 FQNEAQ, per germline (reference sequence). The CDR3 protein is CASSLAGGTGELFF. The CDR3 bases are TGTGCCAGCAGCTTAGCAGGAGGGACCGGGGAGCTGTTTTTT. Full variable domain (missing parts from reference TRBV7-9 and TRBJ2-2): DTGVSQNPRHKITKRGQNVTFRCDPISEHNRLYWYRQTLGQGPEFLTYFQNEAQLEKSRLLSDRFSAERPKGSFSTLEIQRTEQGDSAMYLCASSLAGGTGELFFGEGSRLTVL.

About this clone itself: Other DNA sequences in this sample translate to the same CDR3. The V call is TRBV9, the J call TRBJ1-2; TRBD1 agrees at 7 bases. The CDR3 loop spans 13 amino acids. With 4 bases clipped from V and 4 bases from J, the junction kept 4 bases outside the gene matches. Germline V CDR1 and CDR2: SGDLS, YYNGEE. The CDR3 region has the DNA TGTGCCAGCAGCATACAGGGGAGCTATGGCTACACCTTC. It yields the protein CASSIQGSYGYTF.

This chain links TRBV3-1 (or the pseudogene TRBV3-2) with TRBJ1-6; D remains ambiguous. Trimming took 1 base from V and 8 from J, leaving 6 bases between them. The CDR3 extends over 13 amino acids. Looked up from germline, CDR1 is LGHDT and CDR2 is YNNKEL (reference sequence). CDR3 coding DNA: TGTGCCAGCAGCCAAGGGAGAGATTCACCCCTCCACTTT. This gives the protein CASSQGRDSPLHF.

This chain links TRBV10-2 with TRBJ2-7; a possible D gene is TRBD2 (6 bases). Germline CDR1 WSHSY, CDR2 SAAADI. The length of the CDR3 is 16 residues. The CDR3 DNA follows: TGCGCGACCCGAAGAGGGCTAGCGCCTGGGGCCTACGAGCAGTACTTC. This translates into CATRRGLAPGAYEQYF.

The chain employs TRBV25-1 and TRBJ1-2; possibly TRBD1 for D (5 bases). Trimming took off 2 bases at V and 4 bases at J, with 8 bases between the two ends. CDR3 length: 13 residues. CDR1 and CDR2 from the germline V gene are MGHDK and SYGVNS. The CDR3 reads CASSEQGVYGYTF. The CDR3 DNA follows: TGTGCCAGCAGTGAACAGGGCGTCTATGGCTACACCTTC.

The chain has TRBV19 and TRBJ1-1; no clear D gene. The germline gives CDR1 LNHDA, CDR2 SQIVND (reference sequence). Trimming took off 1 base at V and 11 bases at J, with 11 bases between the two ends. CDR3 length equals 12 residues. The CDR3 coding sequence is TGTGCCAGTAGTATAGGGCCGATCGTTGCTTTCTTT. It yields the protein CASSIGPIVAFF.

The J gene is TRBJ2-2, the V gene TRBV24-1; 13 bases agree with TRBD2. The CDR3 extends over 18 amino acids. The V gene's germline CDR1 is KGHDR and CDR2 SFDVKD. The J segment lost 4 bases and the V segment lost 4 bases, leaving 8 bases of the junction unmatched. The CDR3 DNA is TGTGCCACCAGTGACCCCGGACTAGCGGGAGAAAGCACCGGGGAGCTGTTTTTT. Protein product: CATSDPGLAGESTGELFF.

This clone was seen a single time. The chain employs TRBV5-7 and TRBJ1-1; perhaps TRBD1 as D (6 bases). TRBV5-7 belongs to the ORF category, with a function that is uncertain. This CDR3 contains 19 residues. The ends were cut back, 0 bases at V and 0 bases at J, with 21 bases in the middle. The CDR3 loop is CASSLALGRDTHMNTEAFF. The CDR3 nucleotides read TGTGCCAGCAGCTTGGCCCTTGGCCGGGACACCCACATGAACACTGAAGCTTTCTTT.

The chain joins TRBV7-8 to TRBJ1-5; D is unclear. The ends were cut back, 6 bases at V and 2 bases at J, with 8 bases in the middle. The CDR3 runs 13 residues. The germline V gene has CDR1 SGHVS and CDR2 FQNEAQ. In DNA, the CDR3 is TGTGCCAGCAGACTAAATGGCAATCAGCCCCAGCATTTT. Translating it yields CASRLNGNQPQHF.

V and J are TRBV28 and TRBJ1-6; a possible D gene is TRBD1 (6 bases). Trimming removed 6 bases from V and 9 bases from J, with 9 bases in between. Looked up from germline, CDR1 is MDHEN and CDR2 is SYDVKM. The CDR3 runs to 12 residues. The DNA for the CDR3 is TGTGCCAGCAGACAGGGCGTTTCACCCCTCCACTTT. It is translated as CASRQGVSPLHF.

J is TRBJ1-6 and V is TRBV6-5, with 8 bases identical to TRBD1. V was clipped by 10 bases and J by 7 bases; unmatched bases: 6. The CDR3 is 13 residues long. In germline, CDR1 is MNHEY, CDR2 SVGAGI. The chain's CDR3 is CATRQGRNSPLHF. The DNA for the CDR3 is TGTGCCACCCGACAGGGGCGGAATTCACCCCTCCACTTT.

The chain carries TRBV7-2 and TRBJ1-2, with D uncertain. The CDR3 extends over 15 amino acids. Trimming took off 1 base at V and 5 bases at J, with 14 bases between the two ends. Germline CDR1 and CDR2: SGHTA and FQGNSA. The CDR3 DNA reads as TGTGCCAGCAGCTTAGGAGGGAGGGTTAGGTATGGCTACACCTTC. Amino acids: CASSLGGRVRYGYTF. The variable domain in full, completed from reference TRBV7-2 and TRBJ1-2, reads GAGVSQSPSNKVTEKGKDVELRCDPISGHTALYWYRQSLGQGLEFLIYFQGNSAPDKSGLPSDRFSAERTGGSVSTLTIQRTQQEDSAVYLCASSLGGRVRYGYTFGSGTRLTVV.

The rearrangement uses TRBV25-1 and TRBJ2-2, with D perhaps TRBD1 (6 bases). The CDR3 consists of 14 residues. Germline values: CDR1 MGHDK, CDR2 SYGVNS. V lost 6 bases to trimming and J lost 6 bases, with 14 bases between them. The CDR3 region is CASRANRVAGELFF. The CDR3 DNA reads TGTGCCAGCAGAGCCAACAGGGTGGCCGGGGAGCTGTTTTTT. Looking up the rest from reference TRBV25-1 and TRBJ2-2 gives the full variable domain: EADIYQTPRYLVIGTGKKITLECSQTMGHDKMYWYQQDPGMELHLIHYSYGVNSTEKGDLSSESTVSRIRTEHFPLTLESARPSHTSQYLCASRANRVAGELFFGEGSRLTVL.

In DNA form, the CDR3 reads TGTGCCAGTAGTACCGTGACTAGCGGGAGGGTCAATGAGCAGTTCTTC. This gives the protein CASSTVTSGRVNEQFF. The rearrangement uses TRBV19 and TRBJ2-1, with 14 bases lining up with TRBD2. Germline CDR1 and CDR2: LNHDA and SQIVND (reference sequence). The ends lost 4 bases at V and 6 bases at J; junction bases unmatched: 5. This CDR3 is built from 16 residues.

There are a few counts of this clone. This chain connects TRBV11-1 to TRBJ2-2; D gene uncertain. There are 16 residues in the CDR3. Germline lookup yields CDR1 SGHAT and CDR2 FQDESV (reference sequence). Trimming stripped 5 bases from V and 4 bases from J, with 17 bases between. The CDR3 DNA is TGTGCCAGCAGCCCCCTGGTCTTCGGTAGCACCGGGGAGCTGTTTTTT. Amino acids: CASSPLVFGSTGELFF.

This chain uses TRBV4-3 with TRBJ2-1; a weak D match, TRBD2 (5 bases). Trimming pared 0 bases from V and 7 bases from J, leaving 13 bases between. The CDR3 totals 15 residues. The V gene's germline CDR1 is LGHNA and CDR2 YSLEER. CDR3 nucleotides: TGCGCCAGCAGCCAAGATCGGGGAAGTAGAAATGAGCAGTTCTTC. It codes for CASSQDRGSRNEQFF.